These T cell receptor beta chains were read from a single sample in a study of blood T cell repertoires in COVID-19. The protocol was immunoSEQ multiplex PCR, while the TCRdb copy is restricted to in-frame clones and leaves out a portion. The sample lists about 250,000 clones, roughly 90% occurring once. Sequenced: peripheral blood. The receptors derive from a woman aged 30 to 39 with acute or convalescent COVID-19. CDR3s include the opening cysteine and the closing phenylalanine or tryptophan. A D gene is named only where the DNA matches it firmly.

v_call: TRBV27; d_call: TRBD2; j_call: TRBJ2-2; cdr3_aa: CASSIAGEGGELFF; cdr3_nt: TGTGCCAGCAGTATAGCGGGAGAGGGCGGGGAGCTGTTTTTT
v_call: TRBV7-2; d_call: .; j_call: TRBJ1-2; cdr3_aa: CASSGRGATGYTF; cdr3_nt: TGTGCCAGCAGCGGAAGGGGTGCGACCGGCTACACCTTC
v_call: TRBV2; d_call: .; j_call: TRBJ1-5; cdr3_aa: CASSGLGPNQPQHF; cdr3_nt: TGTGCCAGCAGTGGATTGGGGCCGAATCAGCCCCAGCATTTT
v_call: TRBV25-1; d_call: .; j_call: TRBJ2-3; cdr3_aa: CASSPRVADTQYF; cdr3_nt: TGTGCCAGCAGCCCCAGGGTAGCAGATACGCAGTATTTT
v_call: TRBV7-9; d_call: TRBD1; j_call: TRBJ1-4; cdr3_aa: CASSLGQGGEKLFF; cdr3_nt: TGTGCCAGCAGCTTGGGACAGGGAGGCGAAAAACTGTTTTTT
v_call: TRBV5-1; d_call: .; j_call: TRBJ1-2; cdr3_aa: CASSLTGGSLGRGYTF; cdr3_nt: TGCGCCAGCAGCTTGACCGGCGGGAGCCTCGGAAGGGGCTACACCTTC
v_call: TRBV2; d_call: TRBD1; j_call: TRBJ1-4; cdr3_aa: CASRRQGGTSTNEKLFF; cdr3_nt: TGTGCCAGCAGGCGACAGGGGGGCACCTCAACTAATGAAAAACTGTTTTTT
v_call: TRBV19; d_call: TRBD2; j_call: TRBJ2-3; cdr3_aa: CASSQSSGRSDTQYF; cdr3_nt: TGTGCCAGTAGTCAATCCAGCGGGAGATCAGATACGCAGTATTTT
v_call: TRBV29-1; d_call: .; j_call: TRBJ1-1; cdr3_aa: CSVVQGLNTEAFF; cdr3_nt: TGCAGCGTTGTACAGGGATTGAACACTGAAGCTTTCTTT
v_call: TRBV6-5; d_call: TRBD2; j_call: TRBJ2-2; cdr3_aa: CASTGLAGVTGELFF; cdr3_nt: TGTGCCAGCACCGGACTAGCGGGCGTCACCGGGGAGCTGTTTTTT
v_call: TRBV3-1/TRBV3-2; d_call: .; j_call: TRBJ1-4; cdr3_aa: CASSQDPRVPELFF; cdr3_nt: TGTGCCAGCAGCCAAGATCCGCGGGTACCGGAACTGTTTTTT